This T cell receptor beta chain appears in the sequencing data of a study of cytomegalovirus exposure and HLA in healthy donors. The overall study: From donors who were HLA-typed, an early data release held 75 million to 85 million unique TCRs.

The PCR used 60 Vbeta and 13 Jbeta primers. Libraries were prepared by immunoSEQ multiplex PCR; TCRdb keeps only in-frame clonotypes and omits some of them. The data hold 150,000 to 200,000 clones, with 55% to 75% observed a single time. V dropped 4 bases and J dropped 2 bases, with 15 bases sitting between them. There are 15 residues in the CDR3. The germline V gene has CDR1 SGDLS and CDR2 YYNGEE. This chain uses TRBV9 with TRBJ1-2, with unresolved D. The sample comprised PBMCs. This TCR derives from a human donor in good health. In DNA form, the CDR3 reads TGTGCCAGCAGCCCCCAAACGACACCCAACTATGGCTACACCTTC. This gives the protein CASSPQTTPNYGYTF.